The 30 T cell receptor beta chains given below trace back to one sample, sequenced in a study of Graves' ophthalmopathy and Graves' hyperthyroidism. From RNA, the CDR3 regions of TCR beta chains were amplified and sequenced. The library came from an HTBI-primed first-round RT-PCR and a second-round multiplex PCR. From the multiplex PCR reads, TCRdb called clonotypes with MiXCR, one entry per CDR3 protein. The sample has over 15,000 distinct CDR3 sequences; 46% are singletons. The sequenced sample was peripheral blood. These receptors came from a woman aged 40 to 50 with stable Graves' hyperthyroidism.

This chain joins TRBV12-3 or TRBV12-4 and TRBJ2-1; the match to TRBD2 covers 8 bases. This CDR3 region has 17 residues. J gave up 8 bases and V 3 bases, and 15 bases lay outside the gene matches. The CDR3 here is CASSFSPTSGLQHEQFF. The CDR3 DNA follows: TGTGCCAGCAGTTTTTCTCCTACTAGCGGTCTACAACATGAGCAGTTCTTC.

This chain joins TRBV6-5 and TRBJ2-5; the match to TRBD2 covers 9 bases. J gave up 5 bases and V 5 bases, and 12 bases lay outside the gene matches. Germline CDR1 reads MNHEY; CDR2 reads SVGAGI. The CDR3 loop spans 16 amino acids. CDR3 nucleotide sequence: TGTGCCAGCAGTCCCTCCGCTATAGCGGGAGTGGAGACCCAGTACTTC. Translation gives CASSPSAIAGVETQYF.

Written as DNA, the CDR3 is TGTGCCAGCAGTTACTCCCGGGACTTGGATGGCTACACCTTC. This codes for CASSYSRDLDGYTF. The chain carries TRBV6-5 and TRBJ1-2; TRBD1 might be the D (5 bases). CDR3 size: 14 residues. Germline V lookup: CDR1 MNHEY, CDR2 SVGAGI. V was shortened by 0 bases and J by 6 bases, with 11 bases between the two germline ends.

This chain links TRBV7-8 with TRBJ2-2, with D perhaps matching TRBD1 (6 bases). The V end lost 5 bases, the J end lost 2 bases, and 15 bases lay between the germline ends. Per the germline V gene, CDR1 is SGHVS and CDR2 is FQNEAQ. The CDR3 length is 16 residues. CDR3 DNA: TGTGCCAGCAGCCGACAGGTACCTGGAAACACCGGGGAGCTGTTTTTT. Amino acids: CASSRQVPGNTGELFF. The full variable domain, its missing parts supplied by reference TRBV7-8 and TRBJ2-2, is GAGVSQSPRYKVAKRGQDVALRCDPISGHVSLFWYQQALGQGPEFLTYFQNEAQLDKSGLPSDRFFAERPEGSVSTLKIQRTQQEDSAVYLCASSRQVPGNTGELFFGEGSRLTVL.

Sample share makes this clonotype medium-sized. The CDR3: CASSPTGTEQYF. In nucleotides, the CDR3 is TGTGCCAGTAGTCCCACCGGGACCGAGCAGTACTTC. V and J are TRBV19 and TRBJ2-7; possibly TRBD1 or TRBD2 for D (5 bases each). Germline V gene sequence: CDR1 LNHDA, CDR2 SQIVND (reference sequence). The V end lost 5 bases, the J end lost 6 bases, and 11 bases lay between the germline ends. This CDR3 region has 12 residues.

This clonotype was recorded once. One end of the junction varies from germline; a read error may be responsible. The V and J genes are TRBV4-1 and TRBJ2-3; possible D gene TRBD1, 6 bases. Germline CDR1 and CDR2: MGHRA and YSYEKL. This CDR3 comprises 15 residues. The CDR3 DNA reads TGCGCCCGCAGTAGTCGGGACACAGTCGCAGATACGCAGTATTTT. This encodes CARSSRDTVADTQYF.

The chain joins TRBV4-3 to TRBJ1-5; 9 bases align to TRBD1. With 4 bases clipped from V and 5 bases from J, the junction kept 6 bases outside the gene matches. The CDR3 is made up of 15 amino acids. CDR1 and CDR2 from the germline V gene are LGHNA and YSLEER. The CDR3, as DNA: TGCGCCAGCAGCCGGGGGACAGGGCTAGATCAGCCCCAGCATTTT. Its translation is CASSRGTGLDQPQHF.

This clonotype was observed a few times. V usage is TRBV4-1 and J usage is TRBJ2-2; D gene ambiguous. CDR3 size: 15 residues. The V gene's germline CDR1 is MGHRA and CDR2 YSYEKL. V lost 1 base to trimming and J lost 6 bases, with 12 bases between them. As DNA, the CDR3 is TGCGCCAGCAGCCAAGTTGTGGCCCTGCCCGGGGAGCTGTTTTTT. Its protein product is CASSQVVALPGELFF.

In its sample, this clonotype was seen many times. The chain links TRBV6-5 to TRBJ2-7; no firm D call. Trimming took 8 bases from V and 2 from J, leaving 7 bases between them. The CDR3 runs to 11 residues. CDR1 is MNHEY, CDR2 SVGAGI, per germline. The CDR3 DNA is TGTGCCAGCGGTCCCCCCTACGAGCAGTACTTC. It is translated as CASGPPYEQYF.

This clonotype came up many times. CDR3 sequence (DNA): TGTGCCAGCAGCGTAGATCCAGGCGTGGATGAAAAACTGTTTTTT. Encoded protein: CASSVDPGVDEKLFF. The chain is built from TRBV9 and TRBJ1-4, with D hard to call. The CDR3 length is 15 residues. Trimming removed 0 bases at V and 6 bases at J, with 12 bases between. Germline V gives CDR1 SGDLS, CDR2 YYNGEE. Full variable domain (rest looked up from reference TRBV9 and TRBJ1-4): DSGVTQTPKHLITATGQRVTLRCSPRSGDLSVYWYQQSLDQGLQFLIQYYNGEERAKGNILERFSAQQFPDLHSELNLSSLELGDSALYFCASSVDPGVDEKLFFGSGTQLSVL.

In its sample, this clonotype was seen once. The chain joins TRBV27 to TRBJ1-1; TRBD1 matches 9 bases. The V segment lost 5 bases and the J segment 1 base; nucleotides outside the gene matches: 11. CDR1 MNHEY and CDR2 SMNVEV come from the germline V gene (reference sequence). The CDR3 contains 17 residues. CDR3 loop: CASSTGQGNLENTEAFF. The CDR3, as DNA: TGTGCCAGCAGTACCGGACAGGGGAACTTGGAGAACACTGAAGCTTTCTTT.

The table lists this clonotype with many counts. The chain couples TRBV12-3 or TRBV12-4 to TRBJ2-7; D perhaps matches TRBD1 (5 bases). The CDR3 length is 14 residues. With 5 bases removed from V and 3 bases from J, the gap between germline ends came to 14 bases. The CDR3 DNA follows: TGTGCCAGCAGTCAGGGTGGCGCGGTCTACGAGCAGTACTTC. It specifies CASSQGGAVYEQYF.

Concerning this clonotype itself: This may be a read error: a much more frequent sequence differs by one nucleotide. The chain combines TRBV12-3 or TRBV12-4 with TRBJ2-3; 9 positions match TRBD1. The ends lost 8 bases at V and 5 bases at J; junction bases unmatched: 8. The CDR3 has 14 residues. CDR3 DNA sequence: TGTGCCAGCGGACGACAGGGGGTGCGAGATACGCAGTATTTT. It codes for CASGRQGVRDTQYF.

This clonotype was picked up a small number of times. This rearrangement joins TRBV6-2 or TRBV6-3 to TRBJ2-7, with a tentative D call TRBD2 (6 bases). CDR1 is MNHEY and CDR2 is SVGEGT in the germline V gene. This CDR3 has 17 amino acids. V shed 2 bases and J shed 0 bases, with 17 bases lying between them. The CDR3 nucleotides are TGTGCCAGCAGTTACGGAGGGGTAGGGGCCGCCTCCTACGAGCAGTACTTC. It specifies CASSYGGVGAASYEQYF.

A note on this clonotype: It may be a read error: a sequence one base away is much more abundant. The chain recombines TRBV5-1 with TRBJ2-3; D uncertain. The CDR3 runs 16 residues. The V gene's germline CDR1 is SGHRS and CDR2 YFSETQ. V shed 0 bases and J shed 1 base, with 12 bases lying between them. The DNA for the CDR3 is TGCGCCAGCAGCTTGGAACAGACTGCACGCACAGATACGCAGTATTTT. The encoded protein is CASSLEQTARTDTQYF.

This clonotype appeared a single time. A junction boundary mismatches the germline segment, possibly from a read error. The rearrangement uses TRBV10-1 and TRBJ2-1, with 11 bases aligning to TRBD2. CDR3 length: 15 residues. The germline V gene encodes CDR1 WNHNN and CDR2 SYGVQD (reference sequence). CDR3 residues: CASSAGTSGVYEQLF. DNA for the CDR3: TGCGCCAGCAGTGCTGGGACTAGCGGAGTTTATGAGCAGCTCTTC.

The rearrangement joins TRBV6-2 or TRBV6-3 to TRBJ1-1; D not resolved. The CDR3 extends over 13 amino acids. Trimming stripped 4 bases from V and 1 base from J, with 7 bases between. CDR1 and CDR2 (germline): MNHEY, SVGEGT. In DNA, the CDR3 is TGTGCCAGCAGTTCCCTGGAGAACACTGAAGCTTTCTTT. Its protein product is CASSSLENTEAFF.

Comments on this clonotype: A read error is possible here, since a much larger clone lies one base away. The rearrangement joins TRBV20-1 to TRBJ2-1; the D is unclear. The CDR3 has 16 residues. Germline assignment: CDR1 DFQATT and CDR2 SNEGSKA (reference sequence). Written as DNA, the CDR3 is TGCAGTGCTAGAGATCCCGAATCATACTCCGACAATGAGCAGTTCTTC. It is translated as CSARDPESYSDNEQFF.

This clonotype appeared many times. The chain links TRBV5-4 to TRBJ2-6; D call uncertain. CDR3 size: 15 residues. V was clipped by 0 bases and J by 0 bases, with 4 bases between them. CDR1 is SGHNT and CDR2 is YYREEE in the germline V gene (reference sequence). CDR3 sequence (DNA): TGTGCCAGCAGCTTGGGGCTCTCTGGGGCCAACGTCCTGACTTTC. Its translation is CASSLGLSGANVLTF. Drawing the rest from reference TRBV5-4 and TRBJ2-6, the complete variable domain is ETGVTQSPTHLIKTRGQQVTLRCSSQSGHNTVSWYQQALGQGPQFIFQYYREEENGRGNFPPRFSGLQFPNYSSELNVNALELDDSALYLCASSLGLSGANVLTFGAGSRLTVL.

This clonotype was found many times. This sequence joins TRBV7-2 and TRBJ2-6, with D unclear. Trimming left V 4 bases short and J 18 bases short, with 7 bases between. Looked up from germline, CDR1 is SGHTA and CDR2 is FQGNSA. This CDR3 has 9 residues. CDR3 sequence (DNA): TGTGCCAGCAGCTCCAGAGGGACTTTC. It codes for CASSSRGTF.

A few counts support this clonotype. The rearrangement links TRBV6-5 to TRBJ1-2; TRBD1 is a possible D gene (5 bases). Per the germline V gene, CDR1 is MNHEY and CDR2 is SVGAGI. The CDR3 consists of 14 residues. The ends were cut back, 5 bases at V and 4 bases at J, with 14 bases in the middle. The chain's CDR3 is CASSLSGTAYGYTF. CDR3 in DNA: TGTGCCAGCAGTCTATCCGGGACGGCCTATGGCTACACCTTC.

The table lists this clonotype with many counts. The chain combines TRBV11-2 with TRBJ2-5; no clear D. V was pared by 5 bases and J by 4 bases, with 11 bases between. The CDR3 is 13 residues long. Germline V CDR1 and CDR2: SGHAT, FQNNGV. The CDR3 here is CASSGSVLETQYF. In DNA, the CDR3 is TGTGCCAGCAGCGGGTCGGTGTTAGAGACCCAGTACTTC.

The chain employs TRBV2 and TRBJ1-1; 9 positions agree with TRBD1. Germline trimming cut 6 bases from V and 5 bases from J; bases unmatched to any gene: 7. The CDR3 is 14 amino acids. Germline V gene data show CDR1 as SNHLY and CDR2 as FYNNEI. CDR3 in amino acids: CASRLGTGRTEAFF. CDR3 bases: TGTGCCAGCAGGTTAGGGACAGGGAGGACTGAAGCTTTCTTT.

The rearrangement uses TRBV9 and TRBJ2-7; D is unclear. Germline V gene sequence: CDR1 SGDLS, CDR2 YYNGEE. Trimming shortened V by 3 bases and J by 0 bases, and 4 bases separated the two germline ends. This CDR3 contains 12 residues. The CDR3 DNA reads TGTGCCAGCAGCGGGAGCTCCTACGAGCAGTACTTC. As protein: CASSGSSYEQYF. Combining the CDR3 with reference TRBV9 and TRBJ2-7 gives the whole variable domain DSGVTQTPKHLITATGQRVTLRCSPRSGDLSVYWYQQSLDQGLQFLIQYYNGEERAKGNILERFSAQQFPDLHSELNLSSLELGDSALYFCASSGSSYEQYFGPGTRLTVT.

Comments on this clonotype: With a much larger clone just one base away, this may be a read error. The missing conserved phenylalanine or tryptophan at the end of this CDR3 makes a read error likely. The gene calls are TRBV5-6 and TRBJ2-1; tentative D call: TRBD1 (5 bases). V lost 3 bases and J 4 bases, leaving 8 bases between the germline ends. The CDR3 has 13 residues. Germline V CDR1 and CDR2: SGHDT, YYEEEE. The CDR3 loop reads CASSSDSYNEQFV. DNA for the CDR3: TGTGCCAGCAGCTCCGACAGTTACAATGAGCAGTTCGTC.

CDR3: CSAHTRDDQYF. The CDR3 nucleotides read TGCAGCGCGCACACCAGGGATGACCAGTACTTC. The J gene is TRBJ2-5, the V gene TRBV20-1; tentative D call: TRBD1 (5 bases). The CDR3 runs to 11 residues. CDR1 is DFQATT, CDR2 SNEGSKA, per germline (reference sequence).

This clonotype showed up many times. The chain couples TRBV12-3 or TRBV12-4 to TRBJ1-4; unclear D gene. This CDR3 has 12 amino acids. Trimming cost V 2 bases and J 4 bases, with 2 bases left between them. CDR3 nucleotides: TGTGCCAGCAGTTTACATAATGAAAAACTGTTTTTT. This sequence encodes CASSLHNEKLFF.

The table lists this clonotype with many counts. The genes are TRBV5-6 and TRBJ2-7, with D possibly being TRBD1 or TRBD2 (5 bases each). This CDR3 has 13 amino acids. Germline V gives CDR1 SGHDT, CDR2 YYEEEE. Trimming took 0 bases from V and 4 from J, leaving 8 bases between them. This CDR3 is CASSLGGIYEQYF. The CDR3 DNA sequence: TGTGCCAGCAGCTTGGGGGGGATATACGAGCAGTACTTC.

In regard to this clonotype: The junction differs from germline at one of its ends, possibly a read error. This chain joins TRBV2 and TRBJ2-1, with 10 positions matching TRBD2. This CDR3 contains 12 residues. Germline CDR1 is SNHLY and CDR2 is FYNNEI. CDR3 in amino acids: CASSPTAGGLPF. CDR3 DNA: TGTGCCAGCAGTCCTACAGCGGGAGGGCTCCCCTTC.

The chain recombines TRBV20-1 with TRBJ1-5; D unclear. The V and J ends lost 3 bases and 6 bases respectively, with 24 bases between them. The germline V gene encodes CDR1 DFQATT and CDR2 SNEGSKA (reference sequence). The CDR3 runs 17 residues. Here the CDR3 DNA reads TGCAGTGCTAGTTCTCCCTTTCTGGGGAGAATGGGTCAGCCCCAGCATTTT. Translating gives CSASSPFLGRMGQPQHF.